This is a list of T cell receptor beta chains from one sample in a study of OX40 agonist ivuxolimab in advanced cancers. Sequencing was performed with immunoSEQ multiplex PCR; in TCRdb, only in-frame clones are kept and a portion is missing. The table shows about 62,000 clones, with 92% occurring only once. The sequenced sample was CD4+ or CD8+ T cells sorted from blood, obtained in a trial of the OX40 agonist ivuxolimab. The receptor source for this set is an adult with an advanced solid tumor such as melanoma, head and neck, liver or kidney cancer. The CDR3 runs from the conserved cysteine through the conserved F or W. Each record gives: clone size, D gene, V gene, J gene, CDR3 DNA, CDR3 protein. A D gene is named only where the DNA matches it firmly. Rows may omit the clone size; those that give it use once, few, many or a size class.

size: .
D: .
V: TRBV11-2
J: TRBJ1-2
DNA: TGTGCCAGCAGCCCAGATGACATCTATGGCTACACCTTC
CDR3: CASSPDDIYGYTF

size: .
D: TRBD2
V: TRBV11-2
J: TRBJ2-5
DNA: TGTGCCAGCAGCCCCCGGACTAGCGCCGAGACCCAGTACTTC
CDR3: CASSPRTSAETQYF

size: .
D: TRBD2
V: TRBV7-2
J: TRBJ2-7
DNA: TGTGCCAGCAGCCCGGGACTAGGAGATTATTTGGTCTACGAGCAGTACTTC
CDR3: CASSPGLGDYLVYEQYF

size: .
D: TRBD2
V: TRBV13
J: TRBJ2-3
DNA: TGTGCCAGCAGCCTAGCGGGGGGTAACACAGATACGCAGTATTTT
CDR3: CASSLAGGNTDTQYF

size: .
D: TRBD1
V: TRBV27
J: TRBJ2-3
DNA: TGTGCCAGCACCTGGGGGACAGGGAGCACAGATACGCAGTATTTT
CDR3: CASTWGTGSTDTQYF

size: once
D: .
V: TRBV27
J: TRBJ2-7
DNA: TGTGCCAGCAGTTTATCCGCGGTAGGAAGCTCCTACGAGCAGTACTTC
CDR3: CASSLSAVGSSYEQYF

size: .
D: .
V: TRBV4-1
J: TRBJ2-5
DNA: TGCGCCAGCAGCCAAGAAGGAGGGGTGGAGACCCAGTACTTC
CDR3: CASSQEGGVETQYF

size: once
D: .
V: TRBV18
J: TRBJ2-1
DNA: TGTGCCAGCTCACCGGGCTTTTGGAGGGAGAGTGATTACAATGAGCAGTTCTTC
CDR3: CASSPGFWRESDYNEQFF

size: .
D: .
V: TRBV7-4
J: TRBJ2-7
DNA: TGTGCCAGCAGTCTCTACGAGCAGTACTTC
CDR3: CASSLYEQYF

size: .
D: TRBD2
V: TRBV4-1
J: TRBJ2-7
DNA: TGCGCCAGCAGCCATCCGACTAGCGGGGGTTCCTACGAGCAGTACTTC
CDR3: CASSHPTSGGSYEQYF

size: .
D: .
V: TRBV6-1
J: TRBJ2-6
DNA: TGTGCCAGCAGTGAAACTGGGGGGTCTGGGGCCAACGTCCTGACTTTC
CDR3: CASSETGGSGANVLTF

size: .
D: TRBD2
V: TRBV9
J: TRBJ2-1
DNA: TGTGCCAGCAACATACAGGGCGGGGGGTCCATTGGCTCCTACAATGAGCAGTTCTTC
CDR3: CASNIQGGGSIGSYNEQFF

size: .
D: TRBD2
V: TRBV6-1
J: TRBJ2-7
DNA: TGTGCCAGCAGTGAAAATACTAGCGGGCACGAGCAGTACTTC
CDR3: CASSENTSGHEQYF

size: .
D: .
V: TRBV20-1
J: TRBJ2-7
DNA: TGCAGTGCTAGGGGGCGGTACGAGCAGTACTTC
CDR3: CSARGRYEQYF

size: .
D: .
V: TRBV29-1
J: TRBJ1-2
DNA: TGCAGCGTTGACAGGGACTATGGCTACACCTTC
CDR3: CSVDRDYGYTF

size: .
D: .
V: TRBV4-2
J: TRBJ1-2
DNA: TGTGCCAGCAGCCAAGCCCCTACGTCAGGGGTCTATGGCTACACCTTC
CDR3: CASSQAPTSGVYGYTF

size: .
D: .
V: TRBV7-9
J: TRBJ1-2
DNA: TGTGCCAGCAGCTTACATGGCAGCCCCTGGAGCTACACCTTC
CDR3: CASSLHGSPWSYTF

size: .
D: .
V: TRBV4-2
J: TRBJ2-6
DNA: TGTGCCAGCAGCCAAGAGGGGGTATCTGGGGCCAACGTCCTGACTTTC
CDR3: CASSQEGVSGANVLTF

size: once
D: .
V: TRBV19
J: TRBJ2-3
DNA: TGTGCCAGTAGTATCCTCCCCTCGGGGACAGATACGCAGTATTTT
CDR3: CASSILPSGTDTQYF

size: .
D: .
V: TRBV30
J: TRBJ1-1
DNA: TGTGCCTGGAGCGGAGGGTACACTGAAGCTTTCTTT
CDR3: CAWSGGYTEAFF

size: .
D: TRBD1
V: TRBV5-6
J: TRBJ2-7
DNA: TGTGCTTCCTCGGTACCGGGACAGATGTACGAGCAGTACTTC
CDR3: CASSVPGQMYEQYF

size: .
D: TRBD1
V: TRBV7-2
J: TRBJ2-5
DNA: TGTGCCAGCAGCGAGACGGACAGGGGAAGAAGAGAGACCCAGTACTTC
CDR3: CASSETDRGRRETQYF

size: .
D: .
V: TRBV5-1
J: TRBJ2-7
DNA: TGCGCCAGCAGCCTACACTCCCAGACGCTCTCCTACGAGCAGTACTTC
CDR3: CASSLHSQTLSYEQYF

size: .
D: .
V: TRBV27
J: TRBJ2-7
DNA: TGTGCCAGCAGTCCAACGGACACTCCTTACGAGCAGTACTTC
CDR3: CASSPTDTPYEQYF

size: .
D: .
V: TRBV13
J: TRBJ1-1
DNA: TGTGCCAGCAGCTTACTAGTCAACACTGAAGCTTTCTTT
CDR3: CASSLLVNTEAFF

size: .
D: .
V: TRBV2
J: TRBJ2-4
DNA: TGTGCCAGCAGTGCCCAGAGTCTAGCCAAAAACATTCAGTACTTC
CDR3: CASSAQSLAKNIQYF

size: .
D: .
V: TRBV11-3
J: TRBJ2-2
DNA: TGTGCCAGCAGCTTAGATGGGGGAGGCCCGGCCGGGGAGCTGTTTTTT
CDR3: CASSLDGGGPAGELFF

size: .
D: .
V: TRBV10-3
J: TRBJ1-1
DNA: TGTGCCATCAGTGCAACCGGTGGGGGGCTACCTGAAGCTTTCTTT
CDR3: CAISATGGGLPEAFF

size: .
D: .
V: TRBV6-5
J: TRBJ2-7
DNA: TGTGCCAGCAGTTACGACTACGAGCAGTACTTC
CDR3: CASSYDYEQYF

size: .
D: .
V: TRBV11-3
J: TRBJ1-1
DNA: TGTGCCAGCAGCTTTGGGAACACTGAAGCTTTCTTT
CDR3: CASSFGNTEAFF

size: .
D: TRBD1
V: TRBV10-2
J: TRBJ2-7
DNA: TGCGCCAGCATGCAGGGGGCGTACGAGCAGTACTTC
CDR3: CASMQGAYEQYF

size: .
D: .
V: TRBV6-5
J: TRBJ1-2
DNA: TGTGCCAGCAGTTCTCCCGGGGCGTCGTATGGCTACACCTTC
CDR3: CASSSPGASYGYTF

size: .
D: .
V: TRBV7-6
J: TRBJ2-1
DNA: TGTGCCAGTGCTTTAGGTGGCAATGAGCAGTTCTTC
CDR3: CASALGGNEQFF

size: .
D: TRBD1
V: TRBV29-1
J: TRBJ2-7
DNA: TGCAGCGTTGAGTGGACAGGGAGAACCTACGAGCAGTACTTC
CDR3: CSVEWTGRTYEQYF

size: .
D: .
V: TRBV5-6
J: TRBJ1-1
DNA: TGTGCCAGCAGCGTACTTGACACTGAAGCTTTCTTT
CDR3: CASSVLDTEAFF

size: .
D: TRBD1
V: TRBV7-7
J: TRBJ1-1
DNA: TGTGCCAGCAGCCCCGCCCCGACAGGGATTGGCACTGAAGCTTTCTTT
CDR3: CASSPAPTGIGTEAFF

size: .
D: .
V: TRBV27
J: TRBJ2-7
DNA: TGTGCCAGCAGTTTAAGGCGAGGAGGACTGCCCTCCTACGAGCAGTACTTC
CDR3: CASSLRRGGLPSYEQYF

size: .
D: .
V: TRBV18
J: TRBJ2-1
DNA: TGTGCCAGCTCCCGATCCCTTGACACCGGGGAGCCCCAGAGGCCCTACAATGAGCAGTTCTTC
CDR3: CASSRSLDTGEPQRPYNEQFF

size: .
D: TRBD2
V: TRBV9
J: TRBJ2-7
DNA: TGTGCCAGCAGCGTAGCGGGACTAGCGGACGAGCAGTACTTC
CDR3: CASSVAGLADEQYF

size: .
D: TRBD2
V: TRBV7-6
J: TRBJ2-7
DNA: TGTGCCAGCTCTAGGGCGGGAGAATACGAGCAGTACTTC
CDR3: CASSRAGEYEQYF

size: .
D: .
V: TRBV5-1
J: TRBJ1-1
DNA: TGCGCCAGCAGCTTGCTTGGGGGCTGGACTGAAGCTTTCTTT
CDR3: CASSLLGGWTEAFF

size: .
D: .
V: TRBV10-1
J: TRBJ1-3
DNA: TGCGCCAGCAGCCAGCCAACAGGGAGGGGAAACACCATATATTTT
CDR3: CASSQPTGRGNTIYF

size: .
D: TRBD1
V: TRBV20-1
J: TRBJ1-2
DNA: TGCAGTGCCTGGACAGGCGATGGCTACACCTTC
CDR3: CSAWTGDGYTF

size: .
D: TRBD1
V: TRBV7-9
J: TRBJ2-6
DNA: TGTGCCAGCAGCCATGACAGGGCTGGGGCCAACGTCCTGACTTTC
CDR3: CASSHDRAGANVLTF

size: once
D: .
V: TRBV15
J: TRBJ1-1
DNA: TGTGCCACCAGCAGAGTCGGGGTCGGGAACACTGAAGCTTTCTTT
CDR3: CATSRVGVGNTEAFF

size: .
D: TRBD1
V: TRBV4-1
J: TRBJ1-3
DNA: TGCGCCAGCAGCCAAGCCTGGACAGGGGAACACACCATATATTTT
CDR3: CASSQAWTGEHTIYF

size: .
D: .
V: TRBV19
J: TRBJ2-5
DNA: TGTGCCAGTAGTATGTGGGCAGGCGACGCACAAGAGACCCAGTACTTC
CDR3: CASSMWAGDAQETQYF

size: .
D: .
V: TRBV19
J: TRBJ1-5
DNA: TGTGCCAGTAGTATAGATAACGGGCGCAGGCCCCAGCATTTT
CDR3: CASSIDNGRRPQHF

size: .
D: .
V: TRBV7-8
J: TRBJ2-5
DNA: TGTGCCAGCAGCCCCCCGGGTCTTCAAGAGACCCAGTACTTC
CDR3: CASSPPGLQETQYF

size: .
D: .
V: TRBV10-2
J: TRBJ2-1
DNA: TGCGCCAGCAGTGAGTCCTACAATGAGCAGTTCTTC
CDR3: CASSESYNEQFF

size: .
D: .
V: TRBV7-3
J: TRBJ2-7
DNA: TGTGCCAGCAGCTTCGGTACTACCTACGAGCAGTACTTC
CDR3: CASSFGTTYEQYF

size: .
D: TRBD2
V: TRBV19
J: TRBJ2-1
DNA: TGTGCCAGTAGTATGTTTAGCGGGGGAGAGCAGTTCTTC
CDR3: CASSMFSGGEQFF

size: .
D: .
V: TRBV5-6
J: TRBJ2-7
DNA: TGTGCCAGCAGCTTCCCAGACTCCTACGAGCAGTACTTC
CDR3: CASSFPDSYEQYF

size: .
D: .
V: TRBV18
J: TRBJ2-5
DNA: TGTGCCAGCTCACCATCCCCGACGGAGACCCAGTACTTC
CDR3: CASSPSPTETQYF

size: .
D: TRBD1
V: TRBV14
J: TRBJ2-5
DNA: TGTGCCAGCAGCCAACGACAGGGAAGAGAGACCCAGTACTTC
CDR3: CASSQRQGRETQYF

size: .
D: TRBD2
V: TRBV7-9
J: TRBJ2-1
DNA: TGTGCCAGCAGCCCCCGGGCTAGCGGGAGTTCCTACAATGAGCAGTTCTTC
CDR3: CASSPRASGSSYNEQFF

size: .
D: .
V: TRBV4-1
J: TRBJ2-7
DNA: TGCGCCAGCAGCCAAGACTGGGGGGGCCCCTACGAGCAGTACTTC
CDR3: CASSQDWGGPYEQYF